Below, one TCR beta chain is given with its context. Its specificity is unknown. The data were obtained in a study of human T cells and chemical hapten exposure. Findings of the study overall: Against controls, expanded TCRs gave rise to significantly more large CDR3 similarity clusters.

TCRdb used MiXCR to reprocess the RACE reads, holding one entry per CDR3 protein. The sample shows 200,000 to 300,000 distinct CDR3 sequences, approximately 8.6% of them seen only once. Time point meaning: pre-sensitization, week 0. Treatment of the sample: therapeutic diphenylcyclopropenone sensitization with weekly scalp DPC. Alopecia patients between 18 and 70 years old and suitable for DPC were used as donors. The CDR3 covers 12 residues. The germline CDR1 and CDR2 sequences are KGHSH and LQKENI. The V end was cut by 2 bases, the J end by 8 bases, with 9 bases between. The J gene is TRBJ1-2, the V gene TRBV18; D unresolved. This sequence originates from a woman aged 40 to 49 with alopecia areata. Some clones in this sample may be carry-over from other donors' samples. Sample: whole blood, taken in connection with sensitization to the hapten diphenylcyclopropenone (DPC). The CDR3 loop reads CASSPGTRGYTF. The DNA of the CDR3 is TGTGCCAGCTCACCAGGAACGAGGGGCTACACCTTC. The entire variable domain, with the rest obtained from reference TRBV18 and TRBJ1-2, is as follows: NAGVMQNPRHLVRRRGQEARLRCSPMKGHSHVYWYRQLPEEGLKFMVYLQKENIIDESGMPKERFSAEFPKEGPSILRIQQVVRGDSAAYFCASSPGTRGYTFGSGTRLTVV.